The rows below give T cell receptor beta chains drawn from one sample of a study of cytomegalovirus exposure and HLA in healthy donors. Generated by immunoSEQ multiplex PCR, the TCRdb table keeps only in-frame clones and is missing some. The sample records 100,000 to 150,000 clones, 60% to 80% being singletons. Material: PBMCs. The source is a female donor in good health and CMV-seronegative. Both conserved end residues are trimmed from each CDR3.

TRBJ2-7,TRBV7-9,ASSFYRDHEQY
TRBJ1-5,TRBV7-8,ASSPVRAGLRRDSQPQH
TRBJ1-5,TRBV5-4,ASSLDRNQPQH
TRBJ2-7,TRBV5-4,ASSLDVPGQGAYEQY
TRBJ2-7,TRBV4-1,ASSRGLAGVGYEQY
TRBJ1-5,TRBV6-5,ASSGQPNQPQH
TRBJ1-5,TRBV18,ASSPPGGTGNQPQH
TRBJ1-1,TRBV28,ASSLLSEAF
TRBJ1-2,TRBV21-1,ASSKGRQSPGYT
TRBJ1-1,TRBV19,ASSIDIPSGNTEAF
TRBJ1-2,TRBV4-3,ASSPGQNYGYT
TRBJ2-7,TRBV29-1,SAERQGLTREQY
TRBJ1-1,TRBV27,ASSPDRGLNTEAF
TRBJ2-1,TRBV7-3,ASSASGRTGSYNEQF
TRBJ2-1,TRBV5-1,ASSRTGVNEQF
TRBJ2-3,TRBV7-9,ASSSGGDTQY
TRBJ1-1,TRBV7-3,ASSRPQRANTEAF
TRBJ2-7,TRBV4-2,ASSRKDAGEPYEQY
TRBJ2-7,TRBV19,ASSISTSVAYEQY
TRBJ2-2,TRBV5-1,ASSPLAGGNTGELF
TRBJ2-1,TRBV5-4,ASSLRLAGGNEQF
TRBJ1-1,TRBV23-1,ASSQSTRGTEAF
TRBJ2-5,TRBV25-1,ASSEWGGRETQY
TRBJ1-1,TRBV6-5,ASSYRVEVTEAF
TRBJ2-1,TRBV7-2,ASTKQGGREDEQF
TRBJ2-1,TRBV11-2,ASSPYNEQF
TRBJ2-3,TRBV2,ASGQGSGTQY
TRBJ2-1,TRBV5-1,ASSLFSSSSYNEQF
TRBJ2-7,TRBV27,ASSLDRWYEQY
TRBJ1-6,TRBV4-1,ASSQATGASSYNSPLH
TRBJ2-1,TRBV14,ASSPLGQSSYNEQF
TRBJ2-2,TRBV5-4,ASSWDRVGGELF
TRBJ2-5,TRBV19,ATGASGTRETQY
TRBJ2-3,TRBV29-1,SVEEGTTPDTQY
TRBJ2-7,TRBV7-2,ASSTPGGRNEQY
TRBJ1-1,TRBV29-1,SALSDSYTEAF
TRBJ1-5,TRBV19,ASSIVSYFGIQGAQPQH
TRBJ2-5,TRBV7-7,ASSLTGRQETQY
TRBJ2-1,TRBV7-7,ASSPLTSEYNEQF
TRBJ2-5,TRBV27,APRAVLAGQETQY
TRBJ2-1,TRBV19,ASSTLDRANEQF
TRBJ2-2,TRBV9,ASSILSAGELF
TRBJ2-3,TRBV11-1,ASSLGGAGDTQY
NA,TRBV5-6,ASSLGDRAGEQY
TRBJ2-1,TRBV19,ASSPRDRGVIWWQF
TRBJ2-7,TRBV13,ASRSTSGISSYEQY
TRBJ1-5,TRBV6-1,ASSEGTGGFNQPQH
TRBJ2-2,TRBV5-8,ASSTTDRGKAGELF
TRBJ1-2,TRBV29-1,SVAGSNYGYT
TRBJ2-7,TRBV9,ASSVRKPRGYEQY
TRBJ1-1,TRBV7-2,ASTGTGLNTEAF
TRBJ2-7,TRBV29-1,SVPGQGAYEQY
TRBJ2-7,TRBV4-3,ASRKSLSLSYEQY
TRBJ2-1,TRBV7-9,ASSWKTGSYNEQF
TRBJ2-7,TRBV19,ASSAAGLYEQY
TRBJ2-5,TRBV5-4,ASSVGLAEETQY
TRBJ2-7,TRBV28,ASSYTGFEQY
TRBJ2-7,TRBV29-1,SVEYGSVPYEQY
TRBJ2-2,TRBV7-9,ASSFGGKNTGELF
TRBJ2-2,TRBV2,ASSWTANTGELF